What follows is one T cell receptor beta chain and its context. This clone was counted only a few times. Its antigen specificity is not known. Base quality data are lacking; no much larger clone is found one base away. The library was made by the immunoSEQ multiplex PCR assay. For most patients, genomic DNA was isolated with the Qiagen DNeasy Blood and Tissue Kit and shipped frozen to Adaptive Biotechnologies for TCR sequencing. For most patients, genomic DNA was subjected to high-throughput TCR-beta CDR3 sequencing by Adaptive Biotechnologies. Processing in the source paper ran as follows. Adaptive's ImmunoSEQ software supplied the TCR sequencing data for approximately 18 patients, while MiXCR and VDJtools were used to process a few other patients. To correct CD4 versus CD8 sorting errors, sequences present in both subsets at a frequency ratio below 5:1 were removed. CDR3 nucleotide sequences shared by donor and recipient were removed because the origin of these sequences could not be assigned. To be classed as alloreactive, a clone needed at least 2-fold expansion over unstimulated cells and a minimum CFSE-low frequency of 0.002% (template counts) or 0.001% (read counts). Mappable clones were those detected in sequenced pre-transplant spleen, lymph node, or MLR CFSE-low populations of the donor or recipient. Cumulative frequency of alloreactive clones was calculated as a percentage of all sequences weighted by copy number. The table comes from immuneACCESS by way of TCRdb, which keeps in-frame sequences with V and J called. Part of the clones is missing from these tables; in studies checked, under half for an unresolved V gene and the rest for unknown reasons. V, J and clone size are those of that table, while D and trimming were read from the DNA. For this sample there are about 120,000 clones; approximately 93% appear just once. Together, the top ten hold under 1.5% of the sample.

This entry is derived from a study of graft-versus-host responses after intestinal transplantation (dated by TCRdb to about 2021). Background for the entire study: Recipients received multivisceral, liver-intestinal, or isolated intestinal transplants. After intestinal transplantation, graft-versus-host and host-versus-graft alloreactive T cell clones were followed in the graft, circulation and bone marrow using bulk TCR-beta CDR3 sequencing. Rather than going through the commercial service, samples from a few later patients were sequenced in-house on an Illumina MiSeq and processed with MiXCR. To identify alloreactive clones, pre-transplant mixed lymphocyte reaction products were sequenced and compared with unstimulated pre-transplant donor and recipient T cells. The cohort enrolled around 23 intestinal transplant recipients including one retransplant, and a few patients lacking pretransplant specimens were excluded. A peak of at least 4% donor T cells among recipient peripheral blood mononuclear cells was the definition used for donor T cell macrochimerism. Every recipient was given anti-thymocyte globulin induction, followed by around three years of maintenance tacrolimus and steroids.

V gives up 1 base and J gives up 6 bases, and the segment between their germline ends measures 4 bases. The CDR3 spans 11 residues, from the cysteine through the phenylalanine. The CDR3 DNA has 33 bases and is translated from base 1. Based on the germline V gene, the CDR1 and CDR2 sequences are SNHLY and FYNNEI. What the study reported, not specific to this receptor: Early after transplant, peak levels of circulating GvH clones were found to be associated with declines in HvG clones. GvH clones were found in recipient bone marrow, and some of the GvH clones appeared earlier in ileal mucosa or blood, which is consistent with an intestinal mucosal origin. Conclusions were limited by the relatively low number and heterogeneity of intestinal transplant patients. In the allografts of patients with donor T cell macrochimerism, GvH to HvG T cell clonal ratios were high.

In the paper's terms, the time point label means: cells obtained before transplantation from donor or recipient. CD3+CD4+ and CD3+CD8+ populations were FACS-sorted from unstimulated pre-transplant donor and recipient cells taken from spleen or lymph nodes. This sequence uses TRBV2 and TRBJ2-7, with the identity of the D gene unclear. This receptor was identified in a human donor who was the organ donor for an intestinal transplant. The sample in question was unstimulated CD8+ T cells sorted from spleen or lymph node cells, obtained before transplant. The CDR3 loop reads CASSEGAEQYF. DNA sequence: TGTGCCAGCAGTGAAGGGGCCGAGCAGTACTTC.